Listed below are T cell receptor beta chains from one sample, sequenced in a study of chemoradiotherapy in HPV16-positive cancers. Profiling relied on immunoSEQ multiplex PCR, and the TCRdb table lists in-frame clones only, not all of them. The sample lists 6,500 to 9,000 clones, around four fifths occurring once. The source was tumor tissue, collected from a patient who underwent chemoradiotherapy. The receptors derive from a human donor with HPV-associated anogenital cancer. Both conserved end residues are part of each CDR3. A D gene is named only where the DNA matches it firmly. Some rows mark clone size as missing; the rest say once, few, many or name a class of expanded clone.

d_call,v_call,j_call,clone_size,cdr3_aa
-,TRBV2,TRBJ1-5,-,CASRRGSNQPQHF
-,TRBV7-2,TRBJ1-6,-,CASSLGRVSPLHF
TRBD1,TRBV5-1,TRBJ2-7,-,CASSLSRGHEQYF
-,TRBV5-6,TRBJ2-2,-,CASSSLGGQPGGLFF
-,TRBV14,TRBJ1-2,large,CASSPGSNHYGYTF
-,TRBV13,TRBJ2-4,-,CASSKGGLAKNIQYF
-,TRBV5-6,TRBJ2-5,-,CASSPQETQYF
TRBD2,TRBV9,TRBJ2-3,-,CASSDGGGTDTQYF
-,TRBV6-4,TRBJ2-3,-,CASSDNRGSDTQYF
-,TRBV2,TRBJ2-1,-,CASSNQGFGNEQFF